One sample yielded the 4 T cell receptor beta chains listed below, sequenced in a study of cytomegalovirus exposure and HLA in healthy donors (dated 2017 in TCRdb). The receptor library was made with the immunoSEQ multiplex PCR assay. For the multiplex PCR, a mixture combining 60 forward primers for TCR Vbeta segments and 13 reverse primers for TCR Jbeta segments was used. What TCRdb holds here is the immuneACCESS table cut down to in-frame rearrangements. Part of the clones is not present; checked against another copy, under half of the missing clones reflect an unresolved V gene, and the others are unexplained. This sample is represented by roughly 100,000 clones; about three quarters of them were singletons. About 8.6% of the sample rests with the top ten. The sequenced material came from PBMCs. The source is a woman in her thirties or forties in good health and CMV-seropositive.

The chain links TRBV6-5 to TRBJ2-3; 7 bases are shared with TRBD1. V lost 2 bases to trimming and J lost 6 bases; unmatched junction nucleotides: 2. Looked up from germline, CDR1 is MNHEY and CDR2 is SVGAGI. CDR3 length equals 13 residues. The CDR3 region has the DNA TGTGCCAGCAGTTACAAGGGGGCTGATACGCAGTATTTT. Protein: CASSYKGADTQYF.

This sequence joins TRBV29-1 and TRBJ1-2; D uncertain. The CDR3 loop spans 13 amino acids. Germline values: CDR1 SQVTM, CDR2 ANQGSEA. V lost 8 bases and J lost 3, with 16 bases in between. CDR3 nucleotides: TGCAGCTTTACCCCCGGGGTGGACTATGGCTACACCTTC. It is translated as CSFTPGVDYGYTF.

CDR3 sequence (DNA): TGTGCCAGCAGCCGACTACCGAACACCGGGGAGCTGTTTTTT. Residues: CASSRLPNTGELFF. The chain carries TRBV5-4 and TRBJ2-2; weak D call: TRBD2 (5 bases). This CDR3 has 14 amino acids. Trimming pared 4 bases from V and 0 bases from J, leaving 7 bases between. Germline CDR1 is SGHNT and CDR2 is YYREEE (reference sequence).

This clone was recorded at least ten times. The CDR3 nucleotides read TGTGCCAGCAGCCCTAGCGGGGGAAGCTCCTACGAGCAGTACTTC. Translating gives CASSPSGGSSYEQYF. The J gene is TRBJ2-7, the V gene TRBV6-1; 10 positions agree with TRBD2. CDR3 length: 15 residues. Germline lookup yields CDR1 MNHNS and CDR2 SASEGT. Unmatched junction bases numbered 5, after V lost 6 bases and J lost 0 bases.